Reported below is one TCR beta chain. Its specificity is not known. This sample is part of a study of T cells after yellow fever vaccination. By 5'RACE template switching, TCR cDNA was produced, with a universal primer site and UMIs added in the process. TCRdb itself ran the 5' RACE reads through MiXCR, one entry per CDR3 protein. The table shows about 240,000 distinct CDR3 sequences, with 6.9% occurring only once. General observations from the study: A large majority of primary-vaccination clones showed up again after the booster (approximately 96% CD4, approximately 90% CD8). It was a weaker secondary response, yet one that peaked faster, at day 5 versus 15.

Germline V gene sequence: CDR1 SEHNR, CDR2 FQNEAQ (reference sequence). Trimming stripped 0 bases from V and 1 base from J, with 12 bases between. This CDR3 is 16 amino acids long. Sequenced material: CD4+ T cells sorted from PBMCs, taken 15 days after the yellow fever booster vaccination. This clonotype was obtained from a man younger than 40 who received the YFV17D yellow fever vaccine. The J gene is TRBJ2-5, the V gene TRBV7-9; D gene unclear. The DNA for the CDR3 is TGTGCCAGCAGCTTAGCGCGCTCAGCGACCCAAGAGACCCAGTACTTC. Protein product: CASSLARSATQETQYF.